What follows are 16 T cell receptor beta chains derived from one specimen sequenced in a study of blood T cell repertoires in COVID-19. Method: immunoSEQ multiplex PCR; TCRdb's copy keeps in-frame clones and lacks some. The sample comprises approximately 300,000 clones, more than 90% of which are singletons, and almost 4% rests with the top ten. The sample consisted of PBMCs or T cells enriched from blood (not recorded which). These receptors came from a woman aged 25-40 years who had been exposed to COVID-19.

J is TRBJ2-5 and V is TRBV9, with TRBD1 matching 7 bases. Germline V gives CDR1 SGDLS, CDR2 YYNGEE. The CDR3 has 13 amino acids. V shed 7 bases, J shed 5 bases, and the junction held 8 bases outside the gene matches. The CDR3 loop is CASAQTGVETQYF. DNA of the CDR3: TGTGCCAGCGCCCAAACAGGGGTGGAGACCCAGTACTTC.

This clone was found once. The V gene is TRBV5-1, the J gene TRBJ1-6; D gene ambiguous. The CDR3 totals 15 residues. The V end lost 0 bases, the J end lost 10 bases, and 14 bases lay between the germline ends. CDR1 and CDR2 from the germline V gene are SGHRS and YFSETQ. The chain's CDR3 is CASSLEAAKGSPLHF. In nucleotides, the CDR3 is TGCGCCAGCAGCTTGGAAGCGGCAAAGGGATCACCCCTCCACTTT. Using reference TRBV5-1 and TRBJ1-6 for the parts outside the CDR3, the full variable domain is KAGVTQTPRYLIKTRGQQVTLSCSPISGHRSVSWYQQTPGQGLQFLFEYFSETQRNKGNFPGRFSGRQFSNSRSEMNVSTLELGDSALYLCASSLEAAKGSPLHFGNGTRLTVT.

The V and J genes are TRBV2 and TRBJ2-3; 10 bases match TRBD1. Losses at the gene ends were 2 bases for V and 1 base for J; bases not matched to a gene: 6. Germline CDR1 and CDR2: SNHLY and FYNNEI. This CDR3 is 17 amino acids long. CDR3 nucleotides: TGTGCCAGCAGTGAAACCGGGACAGGGGTCGGCACAGATACGCAGTATTTT. Protein product: CASSETGTGVGTDTQYF.

A remark on this clone: The junction departs from germline at one end; a sequencing error may be responsible. The rearrangement joins TRBV2 to TRBJ1-2; D is possibly TRBD1 (6 bases). Germline CDR1 reads SNHLY; CDR2 reads FYNNEI. The CDR3 is made up of 13 amino acids. The CDR3 sequence is CASREGAGWDNTF. In DNA, the CDR3 is TGTGCCAGCAGGGAAGGGGCAGGGTGGGACAACACCTTC.

The genes are TRBV18 and TRBJ2-7; 9 positions match TRBD1. This CDR3 region has 16 residues. Looked up from germline, CDR1 is KGHSH and CDR2 is LQKENI. With V trimmed by 3 bases and J by 2 bases, 8 bases remained unmatched. The CDR3 nucleotides read TGTGCCAGCTCACCGCAGGCCCGGACAGGGGCCTACGAGCAGTACTTC. Translated: CASSPQARTGAYEQYF.

This rearrangement joins TRBV7-3 to TRBJ1-1; 9 bases are a match to TRBD1. CDR1 and CDR2 from the germline V gene are SGHTA and FQGTGA. This CDR3 has 13 amino acids. The ends lost 5 bases at V and 7 bases at J; junction bases unmatched: 5. This chain's CDR3 is CASSRDRALEAFF. The DNA of the CDR3 is TGTGCCAGCAGCCGGGACAGGGCACTTGAAGCTTTCTTT.

This clone was observed a few times. This sequence joins TRBV5-6 and TRBJ1-2; no firm D call. V was cut by 1 base and J by 3 bases, with 7 bases left in between. Germline V gene lookup returns CDR1 SGHDT and CDR2 YYEEEE. CDR3 size: 13 residues. The CDR3 is CASSLMSDYGYTF. CDR3 sequence (DNA): TGTGCCAGCAGCTTGATGAGCGACTATGGCTACACCTTC.

The rearrangement uses TRBV2 and TRBJ1-2; TRBD1 matches at 8 bases. This CDR3 spans 15 amino acids. The germline gives CDR1 SNHLY, CDR2 FYNNEI. The J segment lost 8 bases and the V segment lost 7 bases, leaving 15 bases of the junction unmatched. The CDR3 region has the DNA TGTGCCAGCACCAAAGCTCAAGCAGGGGGCGCAGGCTACACCTTC. Translated, it gives CASTKAQAGGAGYTF. Based on the CDR3 plus reference TRBV2 and TRBJ1-2, the full variable domain is EPEVTQTPSHQVTQMGQEVILRCVPISNHLYFYWYRQILGQKVEFLVSFYNNEISEKSEIFDDQFSVERPDGSNFTLKIRSTKLEDSAMYFCASTKAQAGGAGYTFGSGTRLTVV.

This chain links TRBV29-1 with TRBJ1-4; D may be TRBD1 (6 bases). Germline CDR1 is SQVTM and CDR2 is ANQGSEA. This CDR3 comprises 12 residues. V shed 4 bases and J shed 8 bases, with 11 bases lying between them. The CDR3 coding sequence is TGCAGCGTTGGGTATAGGGGGGAAAAACTGTTTTTT. This gives the protein CSVGYRGEKLFF.

V usage is TRBV19 and J usage is TRBJ2-3, with D possibly being TRBD2 (5 bases). Per the germline V gene, CDR1 is LNHDA and CDR2 is SQIVND (reference sequence). The CDR3 runs to 14 residues. Trimming left V 4 bases short and J 5 bases short, with 13 bases between. CDR3 sequence (DNA): TGTGCCAGTAGTAGGGAGAAGGGTGAAGATACGCAGTATTTT. Translation: CASSREKGEDTQYF.

Concerning this clone itself: A junction end diverges from the germline sequence, so it may reflect a read error. V and J are TRBV4-1 and TRBJ2-7, with 13 bases that match TRBD2. The length of the CDR3 is 15 residues. Germline CDR1 is MGHRA and CDR2 is YSYEKL. This CDR3 reads CASTQEGLAGLEQYF. CDR3 bases: TGCGCCAGCACCCAAGAGGGACTAGCGGGGCTCGAGCAGTACTTC.

This sequence joins TRBV4-1 and TRBJ2-1; possible D gene TRBD2, 6 bases. V dropped 0 bases and J dropped 3 bases, with 9 bases sitting between them. The CDR3 is 15 amino acids. Germline loops: CDR1 MGHRA, CDR2 YSYEKL. The CDR3 region is CASSQDGGDYNEQFF. CDR3 sequence (DNA): TGCGCCAGCAGCCAAGACGGCGGGGACTACAATGAGCAGTTCTTC.

The genes are TRBV7-2 and TRBJ2-2; D remains ambiguous. V was shortened by 1 base and J by 0 bases, with 3 bases between the two germline ends. The germline gives CDR1 SGHTA, CDR2 FQGNSA. The CDR3 covers 14 residues. CDR3 sequence reads: CASSLVANTGELFF. The DNA for the CDR3 is TGTGCCAGCAGCTTAGTAGCGAACACCGGGGAGCTGTTTTTT. The full variable domain, its missing parts supplied by reference TRBV7-2 and TRBJ2-2, is GAGVSQSPSNKVTEKGKDVELRCDPISGHTALYWYRQSLGQGLEFLIYFQGNSAPDKSGLPSDRFSAERTGGSVSTLTIQRTQQEDSAVYLCASSLVANTGELFFGEGSRLTVL.

V usage is TRBV4-3 and J usage is TRBJ2-2, with D perhaps TRBD2 (5 bases). Germline-derived CDR1 and CDR2 are LGHNA and YSLEER. This CDR3 has 13 residues. The V end was cut by 0 bases, the J end by 13 bases, with 12 bases between. The CDR3 region is CASSQDSRGALFF. As DNA, the CDR3 is TGCGCCAGCAGCCAAGATAGCCGGGGAGCGCTGTTTTTT.

The J gene is TRBJ1-2, the V gene TRBV5-6; 10 bases match TRBD1. Germline-derived CDR1 and CDR2 are SGHDT and YYEEEE. V was pared by 3 bases and J by 8 bases, with 10 bases of the junction left unmatched. The CDR3 sequence is 15 residues long. The CDR3 DNA sequence: TGTGCCAGCAGCTGGGGTCCGGGACAGGGGAGAGGCTACACCTTC. Its translation is CASSWGPGQGRGYTF.

The chain recombines TRBV10-1 with TRBJ1-3; the D gene is possibly TRBD1 (6 bases). The germline V gene has CDR1 WNHNN and CDR2 SYGVQD (reference sequence). CDR3 length: 17 amino acids. The V end lost 2 bases, the J end lost 0 bases, and 14 bases lay between the germline ends. DNA for the CDR3: TGCGCCAGCAGTGAGAAGGGGGGGGCCGTCTCTGGAAACACCATATATTTT. Protein sequence: CASSEKGGAVSGNTIYF.